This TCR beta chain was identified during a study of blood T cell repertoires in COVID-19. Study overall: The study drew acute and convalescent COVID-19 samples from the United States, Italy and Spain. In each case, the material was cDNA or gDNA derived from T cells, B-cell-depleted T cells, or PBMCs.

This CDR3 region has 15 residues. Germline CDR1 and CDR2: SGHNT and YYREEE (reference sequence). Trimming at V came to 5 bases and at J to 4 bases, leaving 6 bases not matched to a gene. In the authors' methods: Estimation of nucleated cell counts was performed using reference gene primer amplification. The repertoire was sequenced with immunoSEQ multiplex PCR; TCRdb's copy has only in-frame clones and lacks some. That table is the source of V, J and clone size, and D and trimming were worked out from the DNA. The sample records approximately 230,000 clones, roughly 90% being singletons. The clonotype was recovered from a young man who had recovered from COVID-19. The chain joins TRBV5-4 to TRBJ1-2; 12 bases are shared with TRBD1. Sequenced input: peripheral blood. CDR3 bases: TGTGCCAGCAGTTGGGGACAGGGGGCTATCTATGGCTACACCTTC. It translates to CASSWGQGAIYGYTF. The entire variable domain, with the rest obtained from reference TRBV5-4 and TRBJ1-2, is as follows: ETGVTQSPTHLIKTRGQQVTLRCSSQSGHNTVSWYQQALGQGPQFIFQYYREEENGRGNFPPRFSGLQFPNYSSELNVNALELDDSALYLCASSWGQGAIYGYTFGSGTRLTVV.